This TCR beta chain was obtained from a study of blood T cell repertoires in COVID-19. Trimming stripped 4 bases from V and 5 bases from J, with 15 bases between. The V gene's germline CDR1 is SGHAT and CDR2 FQNNGV. The CDR3 contains 14 residues. Some clones are missing from TCRdb's copy, which holds only in-frame ones; the method was immunoSEQ multiplex PCR. The table records some 27,000 clones, less than 80% of them present only once. The genes are TRBV11-2 and TRBJ2-7; TRBD2 is a possible D gene (5 bases). The receptor was isolated from a man aged 70-80 years with acute or convalescent COVID-19. The sample consisted of peripheral blood. This chain's CDR3 is CASSWRTTRNEQYF. As DNA, the CDR3 is TGTGCCAGCAGCTGGCGTACTACTAGGAACGAGCAGTACTTC. Full variable domain (rest looked up from reference TRBV11-2 and TRBJ2-7): EAGVAQSPRYKIIEKRQSVAFWCNPISGHATLYWYQQILGQGPKLLIQFQNNGVVDDSQLPKDRFSAERLKGVDSTLKIQPAKLEDSAVYLCASSWRTTRNEQYFGPGTRLTVT.